This T cell receptor beta chain was observed in a study of shared clonotypes between healthy human individuals. Using immunoSEQ multiplex PCR, the repertoire was profiled, and TCRdb retains in-frame clones only, with some absent. Among roughly 2.4 million clones listed, approximately 95% were seen once. This CDR3 is 16 amino acids long. The sequence was collected from a man younger than 35 in good health. This rearrangement joins TRBV21-1 to TRBJ1-5. TRBV21-1 constitutes a pseudogene. The sequencing input was naive CD4+ T cells sorted from blood. As for subset: CD45RA+ positively selected. The CDR3 nucleotides read TGTGCCAGCAGCATGGGAGCACGACCGTGTCTAGGGACCCAGCATTTT. Its protein product is CASSMGARPCLGTQHF.